Listed below are T cell receptor beta chains from one sample, sequenced in a study of blood T cell repertoires in COVID-19. Here immunoSEQ multiplex PCR was the method, and the copy in TCRdb shows in-frame clones only, minus some. The sample has tens of thousands of clones, 83% seen once; the top ten hold roughly 28%. What was sequenced was peripheral blood. The receptors were gathered from a woman of 80 years or more with acute or convalescent COVID-19. Both conserved end residues are part of each CDR3. D genes are given only for firm matches. Expanded clones get a size class; other rows say once, few or many, or leave the size out.

J gene: TRBJ2-5
clone size: .
D gene: .
V gene: TRBV6-5
CDR3 DNA: TGTGCCAGCAGGAGCCCCGGGGAGACCCAGTACTTC
CDR3 protein: CASRSPGETQYF

J gene: TRBJ2-3
clone size: .
D gene: .
V gene: TRBV3-1/TRBV3-2
CDR3 DNA: TGTGCCAGCAGCCAAGACCTAGCCGGGGGAGATACGCAGTATTTT
CDR3 protein: CASSQDLAGGDTQYF

J gene: TRBJ2-3
clone size: .
D gene: TRBD2
V gene: TRBV18
CDR3 DNA: TGTGCCAGCTCACCATTTGGGGGGGCAGATACGCAGTATTTT
CDR3 protein: CASSPFGGADTQYF

J gene: TRBJ2-5
clone size: .
D gene: TRBD1
V gene: TRBV19
CDR3 DNA: TGTGCCAGTAGCCTAACAGGGGTTGATAGGACCCAGTACTTC
CDR3 protein: CASSLTGVDRTQYF

J gene: TRBJ2-2
clone size: .
D gene: TRBD2
V gene: TRBV11-2
CDR3 DNA: TGTGCCAGCAGCTCAGGACTAGCGGGAGGCGTCGGGGAGCTGTTTTTT
CDR3 protein: CASSSGLAGGVGELFF

J gene: TRBJ2-3
clone size: .
D gene: TRBD2
V gene: TRBV5-4
CDR3 DNA: TGTGCCAGCAGCTCCACTAGCGGAAGCACAGATACGCAGTATTTT
CDR3 protein: CASSSTSGSTDTQYF

J gene: TRBJ2-5
clone size: .
D gene: .
V gene: TRBV7-2
CDR3 DNA: TGTGCCAGCAGCCAAAGGCACCACGCGGGGGCTAAAGAGACCCAGTACTTC
CDR3 protein: CASSQRHHAGAKETQYF

J gene: TRBJ1-1
clone size: few
D gene: .
V gene: TRBV11-2
CDR3 DNA: TGTGCAACCTCGGCAGGATTGAACACTGAAGCTTTCTTT
CDR3 protein: CATSAGLNTEAFF

J gene: TRBJ2-1
clone size: .
D gene: TRBD2
V gene: TRBV24-1
CDR3 DNA: TGTGCCACCAGTGATGCCCTAGCGGGAGGAAGAAGCTCCTACAATGAGCAGTTCTTC
CDR3 protein: CATSDALAGGRSSYNEQFF

J gene: TRBJ1-1
clone size: .
D gene: .
V gene: TRBV5-1
CDR3 DNA: TGCGCCAGCAGCTCGGGTTATACTGAAGCTTTCTTT
CDR3 protein: CASSSGYTEAFF

J gene: TRBJ2-7
clone size: .
D gene: .
V gene: TRBV11-2
CDR3 DNA: TGTGCCAGCAGCTTAGATACGGGGCGGGGTTTCTCCTACGAGCAGTACTTC
CDR3 protein: CASSLDTGRGFSYEQYF

J gene: TRBJ2-6
clone size: .
D gene: .
V gene: TRBV21-1
CDR3 DNA: TGTGCCAGCATCTCAAACGGTCGGGGTCTCTGGGCCAACGTCCTGACTTTC
CDR3 protein: CASISNGRGLWANVLTF

J gene: TRBJ2-1
clone size: .
D gene: TRBD2
V gene: TRBV11-3
CDR3 DNA: TGTGCCAGCAGCTTAGACTTGGCTAGCGGGAGGGGGTACAATGAGCAGTTCTTC
CDR3 protein: CASSLDLASGRGYNEQFF

J gene: TRBJ2-2
clone size: .
D gene: TRBD2
V gene: TRBV2
CDR3 DNA: TGTGCCAGCACCGAGGGCGGGAGAGGTGGTACCGGGGAGCTGTTTTTT
CDR3 protein: CASTEGGRGGTGELFF

J gene: TRBJ1-1
clone size: few
D gene: .
V gene: TRBV2
CDR3 DNA: TGTGCCAGCACCCAGGAGGGTTACACTGAAGCTTTCTTT
CDR3 protein: CASTQEGYTEAFF

J gene: TRBJ2-4
clone size: .
D gene: .
V gene: TRBV19
CDR3 DNA: TGTGCCAGTAGTATCAACGGAAACATTCAGTACTTC
CDR3 protein: CASSINGNIQYF

J gene: TRBJ2-2
clone size: once
D gene: TRBD1
V gene: TRBV10-1
CDR3 DNA: TGCGCCAGCAGTGAGTCAGGGGGCAAAGGCGGGGAGCTGTTTTTT
CDR3 protein: CASSESGGKGGELFF

J gene: TRBJ2-2
clone size: .
D gene: TRBD1
V gene: TRBV5-1
CDR3 DNA: TGCGCCAGCAGCTTGGGACAGGGGGCGGCCGGGGAGCTGTTTTTT
CDR3 protein: CASSLGQGAAGELFF

J gene: TRBJ2-5
clone size: .
D gene: .
V gene: TRBV18
CDR3 DNA: TGTGCCAGCTCACCTGCCGGGGGGCGGTCCAGGGAGACCCAGTACTTC
CDR3 protein: CASSPAGGRSRETQYF

J gene: TRBJ2-5
clone size: few
D gene: TRBD1
V gene: TRBV7-9
CDR3 DNA: TGTGCCAGCAGCTTCCGACAGGGGGCCGGGGAGACCCAGTACTTC
CDR3 protein: CASSFRQGAGETQYF

J gene: TRBJ2-1
clone size: .
D gene: TRBD2
V gene: TRBV5-6
CDR3 DNA: TGTGCCAGCAGCAGGACTAGCGTTTACGGTGAGCAGTTCTTC
CDR3 protein: CASSRTSVYGEQFF

J gene: TRBJ1-2
clone size: .
D gene: .
V gene: TRBV7-8
CDR3 DNA: TGTGCCAGCAGCTTCGGCGGAGATAACTATGGCTACACCTTC
CDR3 protein: CASSFGGDNYGYTF

J gene: TRBJ2-3
clone size: .
D gene: TRBD2
V gene: TRBV7-2
CDR3 DNA: TGTGCCAGCAGCTTAGCGTCTAGCGGGAGTGCAGATACGCAGTATTTT
CDR3 protein: CASSLASSGSADTQYF

J gene: TRBJ2-1
clone size: .
D gene: TRBD1
V gene: TRBV3-1/TRBV3-2
CDR3 DNA: TGTGCCAGCAGCAACAGGGGGAGAGCCTCTTACAATGAGCAGTTCTTC
CDR3 protein: CASSNRGRASYNEQFF

J gene: TRBJ1-2
clone size: .
D gene: .
V gene: TRBV11-2
CDR3 DNA: TGTGCCAGCAGCCCCGGACAGACCTATGGCTACACCTTC
CDR3 protein: CASSPGQTYGYTF